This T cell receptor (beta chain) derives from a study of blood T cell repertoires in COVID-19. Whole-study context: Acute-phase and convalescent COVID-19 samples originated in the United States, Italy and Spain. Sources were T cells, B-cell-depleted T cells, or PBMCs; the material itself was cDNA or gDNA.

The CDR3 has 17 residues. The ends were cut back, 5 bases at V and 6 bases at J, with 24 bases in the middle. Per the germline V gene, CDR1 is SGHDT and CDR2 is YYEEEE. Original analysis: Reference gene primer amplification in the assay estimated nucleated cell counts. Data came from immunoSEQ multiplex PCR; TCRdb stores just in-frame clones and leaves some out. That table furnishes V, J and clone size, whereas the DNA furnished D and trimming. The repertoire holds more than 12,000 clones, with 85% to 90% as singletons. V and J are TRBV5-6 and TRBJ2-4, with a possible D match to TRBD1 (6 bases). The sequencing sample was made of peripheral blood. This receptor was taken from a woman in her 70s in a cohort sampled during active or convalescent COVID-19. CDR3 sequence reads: CASRTPHRDRGGNIQYF. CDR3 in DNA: TGTGCCAGCAGGACACCTCACAGGGACCGGGGCGGAAACATTCAGTACTTC.